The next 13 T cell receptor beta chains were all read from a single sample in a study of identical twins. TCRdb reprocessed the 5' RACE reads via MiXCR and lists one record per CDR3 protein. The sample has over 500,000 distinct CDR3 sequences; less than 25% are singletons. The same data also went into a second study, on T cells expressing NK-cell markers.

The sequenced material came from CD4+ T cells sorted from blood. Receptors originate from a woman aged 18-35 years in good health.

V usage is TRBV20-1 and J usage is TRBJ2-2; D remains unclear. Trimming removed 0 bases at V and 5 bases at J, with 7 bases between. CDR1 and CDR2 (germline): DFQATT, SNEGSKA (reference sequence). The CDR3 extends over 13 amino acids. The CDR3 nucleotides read TGCAGTGCTAGAGAGGTCGGGACCGGGGAGCTGTTTTTT. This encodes CSAREVGTGELFF.

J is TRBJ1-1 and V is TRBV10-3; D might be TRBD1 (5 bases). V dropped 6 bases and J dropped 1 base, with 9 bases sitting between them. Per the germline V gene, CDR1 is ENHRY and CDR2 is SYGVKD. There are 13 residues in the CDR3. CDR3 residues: CAIRAQENTEAFF. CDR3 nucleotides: TGTGCCATCAGGGCACAGGAGAACACTGAAGCTTTCTTT.

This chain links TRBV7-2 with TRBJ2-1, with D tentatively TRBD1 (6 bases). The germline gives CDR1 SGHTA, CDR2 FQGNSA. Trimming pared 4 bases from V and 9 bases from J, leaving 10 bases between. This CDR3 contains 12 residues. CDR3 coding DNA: TGTGCCAGCAGCTCCCACAGGGCTGAGCAGTTCTTC. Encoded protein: CASSSHRAEQFF.

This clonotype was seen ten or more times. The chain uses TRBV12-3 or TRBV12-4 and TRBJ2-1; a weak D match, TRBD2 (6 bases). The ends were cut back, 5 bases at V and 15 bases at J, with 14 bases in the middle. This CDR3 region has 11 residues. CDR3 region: CASSAHGRPFF. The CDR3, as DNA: TGTGCCAGCAGTGCACACGGGAGACCGTTCTTC.

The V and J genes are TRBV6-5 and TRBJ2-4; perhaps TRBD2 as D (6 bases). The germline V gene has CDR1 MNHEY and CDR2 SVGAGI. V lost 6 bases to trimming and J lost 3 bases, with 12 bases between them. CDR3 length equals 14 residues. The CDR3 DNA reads TGTGCCAGCAGGCACTCGGGGGACAAAAACATTCAGTACTTC. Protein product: CASRHSGDKNIQYF.

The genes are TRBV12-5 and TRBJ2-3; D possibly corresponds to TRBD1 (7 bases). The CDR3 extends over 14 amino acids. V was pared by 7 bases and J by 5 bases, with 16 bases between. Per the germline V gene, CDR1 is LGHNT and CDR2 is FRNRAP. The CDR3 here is CASARQGGGDTQYF. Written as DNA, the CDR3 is TGTGCTAGTGCCCGACAGGGAGGAGGAGATACGCAGTATTTT.

The chain's CDR3 is CASRPRTLNTEAFF. In nucleotides, the CDR3 is TGTGCCAGCAGACCGAGGACGCTGAACACTGAAGCTTTCTTT. The gene calls are TRBV6-1 and TRBJ1-1; D not certain. Trimming pared 6 bases from V and 0 bases from J, leaving 11 bases between. The CDR3 has 14 amino acids. Per the germline V gene, CDR1 is MNHNS and CDR2 is SASEGT.

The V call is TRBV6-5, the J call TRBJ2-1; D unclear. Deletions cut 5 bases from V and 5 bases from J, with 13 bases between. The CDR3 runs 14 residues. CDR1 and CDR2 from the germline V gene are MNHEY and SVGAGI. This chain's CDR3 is CASSTLPGHNEQFF. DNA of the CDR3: TGTGCCAGCAGTACTCTGCCCGGGCACAATGAGCAGTTCTTC.

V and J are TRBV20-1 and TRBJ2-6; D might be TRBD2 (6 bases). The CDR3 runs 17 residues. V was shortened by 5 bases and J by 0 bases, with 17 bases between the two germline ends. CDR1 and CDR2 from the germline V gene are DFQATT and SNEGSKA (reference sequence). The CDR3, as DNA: TGCAGTGCTTTCTCCGGGACTGAGTACTCTGGGGCCAACGTCCTGACTTTC. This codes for CSAFSGTEYSGANVLTF.

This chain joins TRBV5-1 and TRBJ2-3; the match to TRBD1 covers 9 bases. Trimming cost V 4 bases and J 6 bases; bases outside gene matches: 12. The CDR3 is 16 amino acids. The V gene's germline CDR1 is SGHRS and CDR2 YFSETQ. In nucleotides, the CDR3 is TGCGCCAGCAGCCCTTTCCCGGGACAGGGACAGGATACGCAGTATTTT. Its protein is CASSPFPGQGQDTQYF. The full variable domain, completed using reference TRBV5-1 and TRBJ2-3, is KAGVTQTPRYLIKTRGQQVTLSCSPISGHRSVSWYQQTPGQGLQFLFEYFSETQRNKGNFPGRFSGRQFSNSRSEMNVSTLELGDSALYLCASSPFPGQGQDTQYFGPGTRLTVL.

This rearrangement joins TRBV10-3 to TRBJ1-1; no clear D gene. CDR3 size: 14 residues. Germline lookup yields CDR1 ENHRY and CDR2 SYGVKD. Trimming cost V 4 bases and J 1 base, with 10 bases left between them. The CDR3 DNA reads TGTGCCATCAGTGCTGGAGGTGAGAACACTGAAGCTTTCTTT. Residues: CAISAGGENTEAFF.

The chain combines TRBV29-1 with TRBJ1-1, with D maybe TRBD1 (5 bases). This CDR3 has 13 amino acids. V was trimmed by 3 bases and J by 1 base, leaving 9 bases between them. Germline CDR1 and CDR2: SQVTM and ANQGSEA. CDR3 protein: CSVDPGWNTEAFF. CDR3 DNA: TGCAGCGTTGACCCAGGGTGGAACACTGAAGCTTTCTTT.

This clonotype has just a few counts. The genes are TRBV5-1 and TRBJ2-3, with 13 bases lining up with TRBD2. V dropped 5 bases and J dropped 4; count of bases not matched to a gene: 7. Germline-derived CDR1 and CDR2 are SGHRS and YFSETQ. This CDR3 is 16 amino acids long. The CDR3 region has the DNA TGCGCCAGCAGAGGAGGGACTAGCGGGACTTCAGATACGCAGTATTTT. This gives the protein CASRGGTSGTSDTQYF.